This T cell receptor beta chain was retrieved from a study of beta chain features in type 1 diabetes. Overall study: Taken together, all samples contributed 107,917,701 examined sorted cells.

This clone was found a few times. As yet, its antigen is unknown. Overall study results and limits: The similarity of naive, central memory and Treg TCRB repertoires appeared greater among patients than among healthy donors. Moderate yet significant TCRB CDR3 shortening was seen in Type 1 diabetes patients in all four CD4+ subsets. Junctions at VDJ sites from type 1 diabetes patients had fewer insertions and more deletions.

What was sequenced were expressed TCRB transcripts, since all of the isolated RNA had been reverse transcribed. Assay: immunoSEQ multiplex PCR; the TCRdb copy retains only in-frame clones and omits some. The sample holds about 240,000 clones, about 14% seen once. The specimen sequenced was naive CD4+ T cells from blood. The TCR was taken from a man aged 25 to 40 with type 1 diabetes.

The CDR3 is CSVLRGAGNEKLFF. CDR3 DNA sequence: TGCAGCGTTCTTCGGGGGGCGGGGAATGAAAAACTGTTTTTT. The J gene is TRBJ1-4, the V gene TRBV29-1; a possible D gene is TRBD1 (6 bases). Germline lookup yields CDR1 SQVTM and CDR2 ANQGSEA. The CDR3 is 14 residues long. Trimming took 5 bases from V and 5 from J, leaving 15 bases between them.